The TCR beta chain under discussion was sequenced for a study of T-cell memory formation after mild COVID-19 (dated by TCRdb to the early 2020s). Regarding the research as a whole: TCR sequence clusters from the two donors were found to be largely donor specific. In a couple of donors, T-cell clones that expanded and contracted after mild COVID-19 were followed by sequencing TCRalpha and TCRbeta repertoires longitudinally. The cohort comprised two young, previously healthy adult volunteers, one female and one male.

Overall study outcomes, separate from this receptor: Balanced CD4/CD8 phenotypes were observed for clones contracting from day 15 to 85, whereas a bias towards CD4+ was observed for a second wave of clones expanding from day 15 to 37. Whether the second-wave clones peaking on day 37 were SARS-CoV-2 specific was not confirmed. Contracting CD4+ clones were found mainly in CM and EM memory subsets, while CD8+ clones were enriched in EMRA. Some responding clones were detected in pre-infection memory, suggesting pre-existing cross-reactive memory T cells joined the SARS-CoV-2 response. Only a couple of mild cases were covered by the study, and larger cohorts that include severe cases with pre-infection samples were considered necessary.

Note on this clonotype: This clone's antigen is unknown. Base quality data are lacking; no much larger clone is found one base away.

PBMCs were isolated by Ficoll-Paque density gradient centrifugation. The CDR3 measures 14 amino acids from cysteine to phenylalanine. Only the CDR3 DNA is retained, 42 bases long and in frame from the first base. Reading the germline V gene gives CDR1 SNHLY and CDR2 FYNNEI. Trimming at the junction amounts to 3 bases on V and 8 bases on J, and the germline ends lie 13 bases apart. This sample was sequenced with an Illumina NovaSeq 6000. TCRalpha and TCRbeta cDNA libraries were constructed by 5'RACE with constant-segment primers, with sample barcodes and unique molecular identifiers being introduced. RNA was extracted from every sample with Trizol reagent. Library amplification was performed in two PCR steps, and a second sample barcode and Illumina TruSeq adapters were introduced in the second step. The libraries were sequenced on an Illumina NovaSeq using 2 x 150 bp paired-end reads. Turning to the authors' computational methods: Reads were demultiplexed and collapsed into UMI-guided consensus sequences with migec v1.2.7. Using mixcr v2.1.11, UMI consensuses were aligned to TRA and TRB V and J templates and then assembled into clonotypes. Expanded or contracted clonotypes were those called significant by both edgeR and NoisET, with noise models trained on biological replicates. For edgeR calls, the cutoffs were a false discovery rate-adjusted p below 0.01 and a log2 fold-change threshold of 1. PCA with hierarchical clustering of max-normalized trajectories of the 1000 most abundant clonotypes was used as exploratory dynamics analysis. Each responding clone was given a CD4 or CD8 phenotype based on the CD4+ and CD8+ repertoires, which had been sequenced separately. TCRdb itself trimmed the public reads at Q25 with fastp, ran MiXCR and retained productive beta chains. Every CDR3 protein is listed once, alongside the most common genes and DNA of its rows. It is TCRdb's table, rather than the study itself, that gives the V and J calls and clone size. In this sample the table shows a few hundred thousand distinct CDR3 sequences, roughly a fifth of which occur a single time. The ten most abundant clones make up roughly 21% of the sample.

The receptor's source is a man aged 18 to 30 who had mild COVID-19 (a few samples of this study predate the infection). The sample titles of this study are shuffled in the database, so cell type and time point are left out; the donor was told from shared clones. Sequencing was performed on PBMCs or a T cell subset sorted from them (not recorded which). The chain is encoded by TRBV2 joined to TRBJ1-4; no D gene call is confident. The bases read TGTGCCAGCAGTGACCCCGACCTTGGCGAAAAACTGTTTTTT. Its coded protein is CASSDPDLGEKLFF. With the portions outside the CDR3 filled from the reference TRBV2 and TRBJ1-4 genes, the complete variable region becomes EPEVTQTPSHQVTQMGQEVILRCVPISNHLYFYWYRQILGQKVEFLVSFYNNEISEKSEIFDDQFSVERPDGSNFTLKIRSTKLEDSAMYFCASSDPDLGEKLFFGSGTQLSVL.